The 4 T cell receptor beta chains presented below share a single source sample, sequenced in a study of regulatory T cells in long-lasting Graves disease. The time point is: newly diagnosed GD, antithyroid drugs for less than 3 months. The TCR library was made from RNA that had been extracted from PBMCs in TRIzol. Library construction for TCR beta used iRepertoire HTBI primers and Arm-PCR of CDR3 regions. TCRdb re-analysed the multiplex PCR reads in MiXCR, keeping a single row per CDR3 protein. The sample has roughly 610,000 distinct CDR3 sequences; roughly 15% are singletons. This sample also appeared in a second study, on T cells in Graves' hyperthyroidism and ophthalmopathy.

The sample here was peripheral blood mononuclear cells (PBMCs), taken at new diagnosis, from a patient treated with antithyroid drugs. The receptors shown here come from a woman between 25 and 40 years old with Graves disease.

This clonotype was detected many times. The chain carries TRBV2 and TRBJ1-6; D gene ambiguous. Deletions cut 6 bases from V and 10 bases from J, with 10 bases between. Germline V gives CDR1 SNHLY, CDR2 FYNNEI. The CDR3 totals 12 residues. DNA for the CDR3: TGTGCCAGCAGGGCTATGGACTCACCCCTCCACTTT. Its protein is CASRAMDSPLHF.

This clonotype was counted between two and nine times. The V gene is TRBV18, the J gene TRBJ2-7; D unresolved. Per germline, CDR1 KGHSH and CDR2 LQKENI. V was clipped by 4 bases and J by 0 bases, with 13 bases between them. The CDR3 has 15 residues. CDR3 sequence reads: CASSRESAPSYEQYF. The CDR3 bases are TGTGCCAGCTCACGAGAGAGCGCACCCTCCTACGAGCAGTACTTC. Filled out from reference TRBV18 and TRBJ2-7, the complete variable domain reads NAGVMQNPRHLVRRRGQEARLRCSPMKGHSHVYWYRQLPEEGLKFMVYLQKENIIDESGMPKERFSAEFPKEGPSILRIQQVVRGDSAAYFCASSRESAPSYEQYFGPGTRLTVT.

This clonotype was observed a few times. The genes are TRBV11-2 and TRBJ2-1; 12 bases line up with TRBD1. Germline CDR1 and CDR2: SGHAT and FQNNGV. With 2 bases clipped from V and 9 bases from J, the junction kept 5 bases outside the gene matches. The CDR3 is 15 residues long. The CDR3, as DNA: TGTGCCAGCAGCTTAAGGGACAGGGGGCCTGGTGAGCAGTTCTTC. Translation gives CASSLRDRGPGEQFF. Together with reference TRBV11-2 and TRBJ2-1, the CDR3 gives the full variable domain: EAGVAQSPRYKIIEKRQSVAFWCNPISGHATLYWYQQILGQGPKLLIQFQNNGVVDDSQLPKDRFSAERLKGVDSTLKIQPAKLEDSAVYLCASSLRDRGPGEQFFGPGTRLTVL.

This clonotype was detected many times. This chain links TRBV6-1 with TRBJ1-5, with D possibly TRBD1 on 6 matching bases. V lost 6 bases and J 4 bases, leaving 22 bases between the germline ends. CDR1 and CDR2 (germline): MNHNS, SASEGT. The CDR3 has 17 residues. The CDR3 region has the DNA TGTGCCAGCAGCAATGGCGGGGGGCGGTCGTCGAATCAGCCCCAGCATTTT. It is translated as CASSNGGGRSSNQPQHF.